This entry describes one T cell receptor (beta chain). What it binds is not known. The authors ran a second PCR of roughly 6 to 12 cycles using a sample-barcoded 5' primer and a J-beta primer mix. At least 2.5 million CDR3-containing paired-end reads were obtained per sample. TCRdb re-derived calls from the 5' RACE reads in MiXCR, one entry per CDR3 protein. The data hold 1.4 million to 1.5 million distinct CDR3 sequences, with 35% to 45% observed a single time. This CDR3 is built from 15 residues. Per germline, CDR1 SGHTA and CDR2 FQGNSA. Trimming removed 3 bases from V and 9 bases from J; junction bases left unmatched: 11. This sample was included in a study of blood T cells in healthy people across ages. Findings and limits, study-wide: Significant beta diversity loss was already apparent by age approximately 37, declining roughly linearly.

This chain joins TRBV7-2 and TRBJ2-1, with 7 bases lining up with TRBD2. The specimen sequenced was blood. This sequence was found in a woman under 30 in good health. For the CDR3, the DNA is TGTGCCAGCAGCTTTCTTGCAGCGGGGCGGCCTGAGCAGTTCTTC. Translated: CASSFLAAGRPEQFF.